Listed here is a single T cell receptor (beta chain). This specimen comes from a study of blood T cell repertoires in COVID-19. Generated by immunoSEQ multiplex PCR, the TCRdb table keeps only in-frame clones and is missing some. The repertoire holds 300,000 or so clones, roughly 82% seen once, with approximately 1.5% in the top ten. The germline V gene encodes CDR1 KGHDR and CDR2 SFDVKD. This CDR3 is built from 12 residues. The junction had 5 bases not matched to a gene; V was cut back by 10 bases and J by 7 bases. This clonotype was obtained from a woman aged 45 to 65 with acute or convalescent COVID-19. V and J are TRBV24-1 and TRBJ2-2, with 7 bases matching TRBD1. The sample consisted of peripheral blood. The DNA of the CDR3 is TGTGCCACGAAGGGGGCTGGCGGGGAGCTGTTTTTT. It codes for CATKGAGGELFF.